This paragraph covers one T cell receptor beta chain sequence. From germline, CDR1 is DFQATT and CDR2 SNEGSKA (reference sequence). V was clipped by 5 bases and J by 0 bases; unmatched bases: 11. The CDR3 runs 16 residues. This specimen belongs to a study of regulatory T cells in long-lasting Graves disease. Assembly of TCR beta libraries relied on iRepertoire HTBI primers together with Arm-PCR of CDR3 regions. Via MiXCR, TCRdb re-called the multiplex PCR reads, giving one row per CDR3 protein. The table has hundreds of thousands of distinct CDR3 sequences, about 21% seen once; the top ten hold 14%. Time point meaning: persistent/refractory GD, antithyroid drugs over 5 years with positive TRAb. PBMC RNA served as the TCR library source.

The sample in question was peripheral blood mononuclear cells (PBMCs), obtained when the disease was refractory, from a patient treated with antithyroid drugs. The chain joins TRBV20-1 to TRBJ2-5; TRBD2 matches at 8 bases. This sequence originates from a female donor with Graves disease. Here the CDR3 DNA reads TGCAGTGCTCTGCCCGGCGCTAGCGGGTACCAAGAGACCCAGTACTTC. Its protein is CSALPGASGYQETQYF.